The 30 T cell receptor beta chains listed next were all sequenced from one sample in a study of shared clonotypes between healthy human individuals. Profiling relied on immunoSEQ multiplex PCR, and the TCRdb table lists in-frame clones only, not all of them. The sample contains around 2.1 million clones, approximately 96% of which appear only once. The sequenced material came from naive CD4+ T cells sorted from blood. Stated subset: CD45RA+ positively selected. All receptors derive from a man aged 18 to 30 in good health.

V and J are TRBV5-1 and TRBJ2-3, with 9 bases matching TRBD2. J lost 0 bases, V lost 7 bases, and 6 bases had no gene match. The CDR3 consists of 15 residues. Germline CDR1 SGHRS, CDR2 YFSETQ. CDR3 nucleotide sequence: TGCGCCAGCTGCCCAACTAGCGGGAGCACAGATACGCAGTATTTT. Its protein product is CASCPTSGSTDTQYF. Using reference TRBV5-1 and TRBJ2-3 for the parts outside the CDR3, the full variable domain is KAGVTQTPRYLIKTRGQQVTLSCSPISGHRSVSWYQQTPGQGLQFLFEYFSETQRNKGNFPGRFSGRQFSNSRSEMNVSTLELGDSALYLCASCPTSGSTDTQYFGPGTRLTVL.

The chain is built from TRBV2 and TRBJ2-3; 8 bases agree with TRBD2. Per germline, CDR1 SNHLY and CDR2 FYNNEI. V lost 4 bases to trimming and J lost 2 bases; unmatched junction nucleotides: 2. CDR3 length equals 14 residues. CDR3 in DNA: TGTGCCAGCAGTGTAGCGGGGCCCACAGATACGCAGTATTTT. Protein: CASSVAGPTDTQYF. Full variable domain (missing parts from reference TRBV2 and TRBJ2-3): EPEVTQTPSHQVTQMGQEVILRCVPISNHLYFYWYRQILGQKVEFLVSFYNNEISEKSEIFDDQFSVERPDGSNFTLKIRSTKLEDSAMYFCASSVAGPTDTQYFGPGTRLTVL.

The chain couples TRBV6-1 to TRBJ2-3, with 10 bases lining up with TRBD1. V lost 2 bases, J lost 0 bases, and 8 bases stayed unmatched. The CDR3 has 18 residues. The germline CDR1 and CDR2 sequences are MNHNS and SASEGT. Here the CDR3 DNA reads TGTGCCAGCAGTGAATTTGGGACAGGGGCCCCTAGCACAGATACGCAGTATTTT. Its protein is CASSEFGTGAPSTDTQYF.

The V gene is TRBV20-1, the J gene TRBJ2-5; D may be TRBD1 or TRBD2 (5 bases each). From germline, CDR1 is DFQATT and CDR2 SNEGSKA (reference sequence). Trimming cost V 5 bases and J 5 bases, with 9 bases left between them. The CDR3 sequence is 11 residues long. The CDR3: CSAPWGETQYF. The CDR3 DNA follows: TGCAGTGCTCCATGGGGGGAGACCCAGTACTTC.

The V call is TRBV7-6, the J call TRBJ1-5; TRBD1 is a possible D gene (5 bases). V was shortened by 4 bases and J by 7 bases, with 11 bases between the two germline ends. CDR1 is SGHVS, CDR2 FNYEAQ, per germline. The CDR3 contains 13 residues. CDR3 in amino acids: CASSSGPQQPQHF. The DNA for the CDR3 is TGTGCCAGCAGCTCGGGACCCCAACAGCCCCAGCATTTT. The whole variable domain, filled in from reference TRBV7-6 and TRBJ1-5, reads GAGVSQSPRYKVTKRGQDVALRCDPISGHVSLYWYRQALGQGPEFLTYFNYEAQQDKSGLPNDRFSAERPEGSISTLTIQRTEQRDSAMYRCASSSGPQQPQHFGDGTRLSIL.

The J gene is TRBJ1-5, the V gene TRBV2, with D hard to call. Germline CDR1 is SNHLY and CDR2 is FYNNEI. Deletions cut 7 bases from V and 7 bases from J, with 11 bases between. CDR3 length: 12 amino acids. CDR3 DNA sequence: TGTGCCAGCATGGAGGGAGACCAGCCCCAGCATTTT. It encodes CASMEGDQPQHF.

The CDR3 DNA follows: TGTGCCAGTAGTCTGACAGGGTCTGGAAACACCATATATTTT. Its protein product is CASSLTGSGNTIYF. V gene TRBV19 combines with J gene TRBJ1-3, with 7 bases identical to TRBD1. The trim removed 5 bases at V and 1 base at J, leaving 2 bases unmatched. Germline loops: CDR1 LNHDA, CDR2 SQIVND (reference sequence). This CDR3 has 14 residues.

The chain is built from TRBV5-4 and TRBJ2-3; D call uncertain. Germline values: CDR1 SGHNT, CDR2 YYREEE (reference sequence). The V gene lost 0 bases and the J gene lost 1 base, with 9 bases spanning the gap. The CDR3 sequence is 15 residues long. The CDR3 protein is CASSLAGPGTDTQYF. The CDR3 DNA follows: TGTGCCAGCAGCTTGGCCGGACCCGGCACAGATACGCAGTATTTT. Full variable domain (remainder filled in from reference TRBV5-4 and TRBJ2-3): ETGVTQSPTHLIKTRGQQVTLRCSSQSGHNTVSWYQQALGQGPQFIFQYYREEENGRGNFPPRFSGLQFPNYSSELNVNALELDDSALYLCASSLAGPGTDTQYFGPGTRLTVL.

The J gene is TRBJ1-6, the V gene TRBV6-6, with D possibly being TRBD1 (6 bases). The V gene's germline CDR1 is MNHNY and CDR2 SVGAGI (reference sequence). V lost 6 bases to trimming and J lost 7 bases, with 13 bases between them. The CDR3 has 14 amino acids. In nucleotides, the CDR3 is TGTGCCAGCAGCCTAGGACAGACGAATTCACCCCTCCACTTT. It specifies CASSLGQTNSPLHF.

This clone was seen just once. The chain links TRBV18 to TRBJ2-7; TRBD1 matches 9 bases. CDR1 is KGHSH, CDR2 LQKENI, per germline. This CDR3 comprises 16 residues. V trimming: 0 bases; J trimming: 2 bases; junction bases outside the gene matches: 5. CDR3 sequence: CASSPPRGQGPYEQYF. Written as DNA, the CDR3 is TGTGCCAGCTCACCACCAAGGGGACAGGGACCCTACGAGCAGTACTTC.

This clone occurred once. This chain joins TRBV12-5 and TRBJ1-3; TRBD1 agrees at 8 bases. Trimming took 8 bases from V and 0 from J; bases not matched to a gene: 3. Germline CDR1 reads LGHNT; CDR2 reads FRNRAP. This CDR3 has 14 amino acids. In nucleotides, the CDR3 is TGTGCTAGTTCAGGGGGCCTCTCTGGAAACACCATATATTTT. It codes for CASSGGLSGNTIYF. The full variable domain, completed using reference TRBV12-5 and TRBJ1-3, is DARVTQTPRHKVTEMGQEVTMRCQPILGHNTVFWYRQTMMQGLELLAYFRNRAPLDDSGMPKDRFSAEMPDATLATLKIQPSEPRDSAVYFCASSGGLSGNTIYFGEGSWLTVV.

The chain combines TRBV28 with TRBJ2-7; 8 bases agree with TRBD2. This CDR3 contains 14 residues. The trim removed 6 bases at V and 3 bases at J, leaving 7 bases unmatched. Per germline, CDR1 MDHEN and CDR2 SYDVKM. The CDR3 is CASSGTRFHYEQYF. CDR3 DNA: TGTGCCAGCAGCGGGACTAGATTCCACTACGAGCAGTACTTC.

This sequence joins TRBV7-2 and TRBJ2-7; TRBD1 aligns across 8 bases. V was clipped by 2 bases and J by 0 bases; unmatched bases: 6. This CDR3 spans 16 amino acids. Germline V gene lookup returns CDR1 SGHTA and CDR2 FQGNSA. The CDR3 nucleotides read TGTGCCAGCAGCTTACGTCCGACAGGGGACTCCTACGAGCAGTACTTC. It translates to CASSLRPTGDSYEQYF.

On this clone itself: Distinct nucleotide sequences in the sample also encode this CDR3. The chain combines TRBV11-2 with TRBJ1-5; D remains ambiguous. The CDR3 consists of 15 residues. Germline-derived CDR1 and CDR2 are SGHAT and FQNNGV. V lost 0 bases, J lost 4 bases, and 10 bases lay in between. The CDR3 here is CASSLDSAGNQPQHF. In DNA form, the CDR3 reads TGTGCCAGCAGCTTAGACTCGGCAGGAAATCAGCCCCAGCATTTT.

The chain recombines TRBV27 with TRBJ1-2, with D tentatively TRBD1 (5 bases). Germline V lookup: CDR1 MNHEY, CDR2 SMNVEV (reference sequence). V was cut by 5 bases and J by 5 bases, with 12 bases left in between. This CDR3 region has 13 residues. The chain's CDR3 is CASSPRQSYGYTF. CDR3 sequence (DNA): TGTGCCAGCAGTCCACGACAGTCTTATGGCTACACCTTC.

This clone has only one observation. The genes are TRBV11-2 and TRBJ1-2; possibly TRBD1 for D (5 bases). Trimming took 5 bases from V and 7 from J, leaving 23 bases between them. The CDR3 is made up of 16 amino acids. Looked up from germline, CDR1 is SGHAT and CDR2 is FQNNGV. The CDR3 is CASSRDGTLDLSGYTF. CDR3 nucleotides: TGTGCCAGCAGCCGCGATGGGACCCTCGATTTAAGTGGCTACACCTTC.

The DNA for the CDR3 is TGTGCCAGCAGTCCGGGACAGGGGAGGTACGAGCAGTACTTC. Its translation: CASSPGQGRYEQYF. The V and J genes are TRBV2 and TRBJ2-7; 10 bases are shared with TRBD1. Per germline, CDR1 SNHLY and CDR2 FYNNEI. J lost 4 bases, V lost 5 bases, and 5 bases had no gene match. This CDR3 comprises 14 residues. The variable domain in full, with the rest retrieved from reference TRBV2 and TRBJ2-7, is EPEVTQTPSHQVTQMGQEVILRCVPISNHLYFYWYRQILGQKVEFLVSFYNNEISEKSEIFDDQFSVERPDGSNFTLKIRSTKLEDSAMYFCASSPGQGRYEQYFGPGTRLTVT.

The CDR3 DNA reads TGTGCCAGCAGTTTATCGTGGACGGATGGCTACACCTTC. Amino acid sequence: CASSLSWTDGYTF. The chain employs TRBV27 and TRBJ1-2; D uncertain. V lost 0 bases to trimming and J lost 6 bases, with 8 bases between them. The CDR3 totals 13 residues. Germline assignment: CDR1 MNHEY and CDR2 SMNVEV (reference sequence).

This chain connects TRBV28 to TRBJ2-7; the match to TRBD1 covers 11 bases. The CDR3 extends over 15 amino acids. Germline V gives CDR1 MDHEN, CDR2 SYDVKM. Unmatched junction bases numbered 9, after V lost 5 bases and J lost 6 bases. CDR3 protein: CASSAAGTGGIEQYF. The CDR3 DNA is TGTGCCAGCAGTGCGGCCGGGACAGGGGGGATCGAGCAGTACTTC.

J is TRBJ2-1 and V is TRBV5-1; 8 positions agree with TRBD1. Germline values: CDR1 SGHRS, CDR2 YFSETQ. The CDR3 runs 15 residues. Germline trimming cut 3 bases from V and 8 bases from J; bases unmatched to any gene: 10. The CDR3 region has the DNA TGCGCCAGCAGCTCTCCTCCAGGGGGCAGGTATGAGCAGTTCTTC. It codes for CASSSPPGGRYEQFF.

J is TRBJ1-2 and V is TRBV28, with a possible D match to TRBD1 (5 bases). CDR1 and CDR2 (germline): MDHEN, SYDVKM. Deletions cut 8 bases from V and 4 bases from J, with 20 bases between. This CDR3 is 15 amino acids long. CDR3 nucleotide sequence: TGTGCCAGCCGACCGGCCGGCAGGGAGGGCTATGGCTACACCTTC. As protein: CASRPAGREGYGYTF.

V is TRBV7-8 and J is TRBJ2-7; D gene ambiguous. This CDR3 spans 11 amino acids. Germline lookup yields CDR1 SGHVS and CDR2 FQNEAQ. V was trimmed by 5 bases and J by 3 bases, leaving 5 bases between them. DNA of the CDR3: TGTGCCAGCAGCGAGTACTACGAGCAGTACTTC. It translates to CASSEYYEQYF.

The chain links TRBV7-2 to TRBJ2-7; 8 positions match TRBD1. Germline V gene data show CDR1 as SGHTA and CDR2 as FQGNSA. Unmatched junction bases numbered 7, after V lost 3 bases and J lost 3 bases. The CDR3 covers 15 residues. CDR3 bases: TGTGCCAGCAGCTTCGGGGGACAGGAAATCTACGAGCAGTACTTC. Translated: CASSFGGQEIYEQYF.

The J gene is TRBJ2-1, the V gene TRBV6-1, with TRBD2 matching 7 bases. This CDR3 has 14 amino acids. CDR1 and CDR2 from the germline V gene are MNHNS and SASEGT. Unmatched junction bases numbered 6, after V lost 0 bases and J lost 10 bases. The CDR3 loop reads CASSEAVGGREQFF. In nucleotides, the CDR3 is TGTGCCAGCAGTGAAGCGGTCGGGGGGAGGGAGCAGTTCTTC.

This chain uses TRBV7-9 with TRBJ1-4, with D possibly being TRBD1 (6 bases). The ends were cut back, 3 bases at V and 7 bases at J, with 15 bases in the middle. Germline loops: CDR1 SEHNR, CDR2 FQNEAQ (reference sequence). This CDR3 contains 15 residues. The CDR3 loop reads CASSFLRGAGEKLFF. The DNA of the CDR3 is TGTGCCAGCAGCTTCCTGAGGGGGGCTGGTGAAAAACTGTTTTTT.

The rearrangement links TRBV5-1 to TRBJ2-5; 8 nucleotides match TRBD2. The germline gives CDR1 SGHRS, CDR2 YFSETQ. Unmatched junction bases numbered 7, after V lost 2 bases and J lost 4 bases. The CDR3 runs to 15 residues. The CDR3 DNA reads TGCGCCAGCAGCTTCGGTCTAGCGGGCTTAGAGACCCAGTACTTC. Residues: CASSFGLAGLETQYF.

As DNA, the CDR3 is TGTGCCAGCAGGGTGGGACAGGGTTTTCAGCCCCAGCATTTT. This encodes CASRVGQGFQPQHF. This chain uses TRBV28 with TRBJ1-5; 9 bases match TRBD1. The J segment lost 6 bases and the V segment lost 6 bases, leaving 6 bases of the junction unmatched. In germline, CDR1 is MDHEN, CDR2 SYDVKM. The CDR3 loop spans 14 amino acids.

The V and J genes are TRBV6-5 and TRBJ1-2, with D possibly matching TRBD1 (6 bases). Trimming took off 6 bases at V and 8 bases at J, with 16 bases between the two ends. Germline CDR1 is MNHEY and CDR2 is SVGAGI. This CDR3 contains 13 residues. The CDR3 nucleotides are TGTGCCAGCAGAAAGTACAGGGCCGACGGCTACACCTTC. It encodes CASRKYRADGYTF.

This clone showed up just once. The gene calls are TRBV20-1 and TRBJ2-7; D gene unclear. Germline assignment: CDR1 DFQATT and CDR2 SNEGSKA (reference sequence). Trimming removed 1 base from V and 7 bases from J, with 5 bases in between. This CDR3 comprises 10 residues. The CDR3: CSARVLEQYF. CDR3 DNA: TGCAGTGCTAGAGTGTTAGAGCAGTACTTC.

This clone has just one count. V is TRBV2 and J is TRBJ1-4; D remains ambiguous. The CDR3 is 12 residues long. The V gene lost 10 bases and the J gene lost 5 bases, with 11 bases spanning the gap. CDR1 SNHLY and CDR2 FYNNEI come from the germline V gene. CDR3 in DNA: TGTGCCACCTGGGGTTGGAATGAAAAACTGTTTTTT. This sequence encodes CATWGWNEKLFF.